A selection of T cell receptor beta chains follows, all from one sample in a study of cytomegalovirus exposure and HLA in healthy donors. The method was immunoSEQ multiplex PCR; TCRdb's version includes in-frame clones alone and lacks a portion of them. In the table there are over 150,000 clones, about 63% of which are singletons. The sample consisted of PBMCs. The receptor set was obtained from a woman aged 40 to 55 in good health and CMV-seropositive. The CDR3 runs from the conserved cysteine through the conserved F or W. The D gene is left open where the match is weak. Expanded clones are given a class, and other clones once, few, many or no size at all.

>TRBJ2-7|NA|TRBV6-1|once
TGTGCCAGCAGTAAAGACATGGGGGCCTCCGAGCAGTACTTC
CASSKDMGASEQYF
>TRBJ2-7|NA|TRBV27|NA
TGTGCCAGCGGTACAAGCGACTACGAGCAGTACTTC
CASGTSDYEQYF
>TRBJ2-5|NA|TRBV29-1|few
TGCAGCGTTGAAGCGCTCACCGAGCCGGAGACCCAGTACTTC
CSVEALTEPETQYF
>TRBJ1-6|NA|TRBV10-3|NA
TGTGCCATCAGTGCCCTGTCCTATAATTCACCCCTCCACTTT
CAISALSYNSPLHF
>TRBJ2-2|TRBD2|TRBV5-1|NA
TGCGCCAGCAGCGGGCGGACTAGTTACACCGGGGAGCTGTTTTTT
CASSGRTSYTGELFF
>TRBJ1-5|NA|TRBV6-5|NA
TGTGCCAGCGCAATGGAGGGAAATCAGCCCCAGCATTTT
CASAMEGNQPQHF
>TRBJ2-3|NA|TRBV7-2|NA
TGTGCCAGCAGCAAAGCGGGCCTCAGCACAGATACGCAGTATTTT
CASSKAGLSTDTQYF
>TRBJ2-5|NA|TRBV20-1|NA
TGCAGTGCGGGTCGGGCCCAGTACTTC
CSAGRAQYF
>TRBJ2-2|NA|TRBV5-1|NA
TGCGCCAGCAGCGAACCAGCCGGGGAGCTGTTTTTT
CASSEPAGELFF
>TRBJ2-7|NA|TRBV9|NA
TGTGCCAGCAGCTCCCCCTCGGGCTACGAGCAGTACTTC
CASSSPSGYEQYF
>TRBJ1-4|TRBD1|TRBV7-9|NA
TGTGCCAGCAGCCGAAACAGGGGAGAAAATGAAAAACTGTTTTTT
CASSRNRGENEKLFF
>TRBJ2-7|NA|TRBV28|NA
TGTGCCAGCAGTTTAGAGACCTACGAGCAGTACTTC
CASSLETYEQYF
>TRBJ2-3|NA|TRBV7-7|NA
TGTGCTATAGGCCGGGAATGGAACACAGATACGCAGTATTTT
CAIGREWNTDTQYF
>TRBJ1-4|NA|TRBV11-2|NA
TGTGCCAGCAGCTTAACCCAGGGCGTCCGGAAACTGTTTTTT
CASSLTQGVRKLFF
>TRBJ2-7|TRBD1|TRBV18|NA
TGTGCCAGCTCCCCCGACAGGGACAACGAGCAGTACTTC
CASSPDRDNEQYF
>TRBJ2-3|NA|TRBV6-1|NA
TGTGCCAGCAGTGAAGGCCGAGGCGTCAGGGGTCTGGATACGCAGTATTTT
CASSEGRGVRGLDTQYF
>TRBJ2-1|NA|TRBV4-2|NA
TGTGCCAGCAGCCAAATGGTGGAGAATGAGCAGTTCTTC
CASSQMVENEQFF
>TRBJ2-1|TRBD2|TRBV9|NA
TGTGCCAGCAGCGCCGGTTCGGGAGGTTCGAATGAGCAGTTCTTC
CASSAGSGGSNEQFF
>TRBJ1-1|NA|TRBV7-2|NA
TGTGCCAGCATCCCATGGGGGGGGAACACTGAAGCTTTCTTT
CASIPWGGNTEAFF
>TRBJ2-3|TRBD2|TRBV7-8|NA
TGTGCCAGCACCTTGACTAGCGGGGAAACAGATACGCAGTATTTT
CASTLTSGETDTQYF
>TRBJ2-1|NA|TRBV7-8|NA
TGTGCCAGCAGCTTAGGGGGAGCCACCTACAATGAGCAGTTCTTC
CASSLGGATYNEQFF
>TRBJ1-3|TRBD1|TRBV5-1|NA
TGCGCCAGCAGCTCCGGGACAGTCGGAAACACCATATATTTT
CASSSGTVGNTIYF
>TRBJ2-5|TRBD1|TRBV7-3|NA
TGTGCCAGCAGCCCAGGCGGACAGGGAGACTCGGAGACCCAGTACTTC
CASSPGGQGDSETQYF
>TRBJ2-3|NA|TRBV7-3|NA
TGTGCCAGCAGCTTAGGAATCCAGCGGAGCACAGATACGCAGTATTTT
CASSLGIQRSTDTQYF
>TRBJ2-7|TRBD2|TRBV4-3|NA
TGCGCCAGCAGTTCCGGGACTAGCGGGGGGGCAGTGGGTGAGCAGTACTTC
CASSSGTSGGAVGEQYF
>TRBJ2-7|NA|TRBV10-3|few
TGTGCCATCAGTGAGTCGATGGGGCAGATCTACGAGCAGTACTTC
CAISESMGQIYEQYF
>TRBJ1-5|TRBD1|TRBV10-3|NA
TGTGCCATCAGATTCGACAGGGGCCAGCCCCAGCATTTT
CAIRFDRGQPQHF
>TRBJ1-6|NA|TRBV6-1|NA
TGTGCCACCCAGGGGAACTATAATTCACCCCTCCACTTT
CATQGNYNSPLHF
>TRBJ2-2|NA|TRBV2|NA
TGTGCCAGCAGCGCTTTACTAGGGCCCACCGGGGAGCTGTTTTTT
CASSALLGPTGELFF
>TRBJ2-5|TRBD1|TRBV7-7|NA
TGTGCTAGCAGCTCGACAGGGGGCGGAGAGACCCAGTACTTC
CASSSTGGGETQYF
>TRBJ1-1|NA|TRBV29-1|NA
TGCAGCGTCACCCCACAGGAGCAGGGCACTGAAGCTTTCTTT
CSVTPQEQGTEAFF
>TRBJ1-1|NA|TRBV7-2|NA
TGTGCCAGCAGCGTGGGGCACCAGAACACTGAAGCTTTCTTT
CASSVGHQNTEAFF
>TRBJ2-5|NA|TRBV28|NA
TGTGCCAGCAGTCAACATGGGAGGGAGACCCAGTACTTC
CASSQHGRETQYF
>TRBJ2-3|TRBD1|TRBV19|NA
TGTGCCAGTAGTATCGACAGGGCTGCAGATACGCAGTATTTT
CASSIDRAADTQYF
>TRBJ2-5|TRBD2|TRBV2|NA
TGTGCCAGCAGTCCCCCTACTAGCGGGAGAGGGAAAGAGACCCAGTACTTC
CASSPPTSGRGKETQYF
>TRBJ1-1|TRBD1|TRBV19|NA
TGTGCCAGTAGTATCCAGGGGGCGGGCACTGAAGCTTTCTTT
CASSIQGAGTEAFF
>TRBJ1-3|NA|TRBV9|NA
TGTGCCAGCAGTTCGGGACACCACTCTGGAAACACCATATATTTT
CASSSGHHSGNTIYF
>TRBJ2-6|TRBD1|TRBV18|NA
TGTGCCAGCTCACCAAGGACAGGGGGTTCTGGGGCCAACGTCCTGACTTTC
CASSPRTGGSGANVLTF
>TRBJ2-3|TRBD2|TRBV5-1|NA
TGCGCCAGCAGCCCCCTAGCGGGAACCACAGATACGCAGTATTTT
CASSPLAGTTDTQYF
>TRBJ2-3|TRBD1|TRBV6-5|NA
TGTGCCAGCAGGGACAGGGGGAAAGCAGATACGCAGTATTTT
CASRDRGKADTQYF
>TRBJ1-4|NA|TRBV7-2|NA
TGTGCCAGCACGATGGGACTCCCTAGTGAAAAACTGTTTTTT
CASTMGLPSEKLFF
>TRBJ2-3|NA|TRBV7-3|once
TGTGCCAGCAGCTCTGCGCCGGGGATCACAGATACGCAGTATTTT
CASSSAPGITDTQYF
>TRBJ2-1|NA|TRBV4-1|NA
TGCGCCAGCAGCGAACAGTGGTATGAGCAGTTCTTC
CASSEQWYEQFF
>TRBJ2-1|TRBD1|TRBV6-1|few
TGTGCCAGCAGTGACCGACAGGGTGGGGGCAATGAGCAGTTCTTC
CASSDRQGGGNEQFF
>TRBJ1-1|TRBD1|TRBV6-5|few
TGTGCCAGCAGTTCGACAGGGGGCATAACTTTCTTT
CASSSTGGITFF
>TRBJ2-7|NA|TRBV4-1|NA
TGCGCCAGCAGCCAAGATGGGCGCCCGCAGAACTCCTACGAGCAGTACTTC
CASSQDGRPQNSYEQYF
>TRBJ2-5|NA|TRBV6-5|NA
TGTGCCAGCAGTACGGACTACCAAGAGACCCAGTACTTC
CASSTDYQETQYF
>TRBJ2-2|TRBD1|TRBV7-2|once
TGTGCCAGCAGCTTAAATCCAGGGGGCAACACCGGGGAGCTGTTTTTT
CASSLNPGGNTGELFF
>TRBJ1-3|NA|TRBV29-1|NA
TGCAGCGTTGAAGCCAGTTCCTCTGGAAACACCATATATTTT
CSVEASSSGNTIYF
>TRBJ2-1|NA|TRBV2|NA
TGTGCCAGCAGTAGCGGCTCCTACAATGAGCAGTTCTTC
CASSSGSYNEQFF
>TRBJ2-3|NA|TRBV11-2|NA
TGTGCCAGCAGGTCTCGTGGGGCCACAGATACGCAGTATTTT
CASRSRGATDTQYF
>TRBJ2-3|TRBD2|TRBV7-3|NA
TGTGCCAGCAGCTTATTGTTCCGGACTAGCGGGGGTCCGGGTGATACGCAGTATTTT
CASSLLFRTSGGPGDTQYF
>TRBJ2-7|TRBD2|TRBV2|NA
TGTGCCAGCAGTGAAGGTAGTAGCGGGCGATCCTACGAGCAGTACTTC
CASSEGSSGRSYEQYF